This paragraph reports one T cell receptor beta chain. Trimming removed 5 bases from V and 7 bases from J, with 14 bases in between. The CDR3 is made up of 12 amino acids. The germline V gene has CDR1 GTSNPN and CDR2 SVGIG (reference sequence). The data originate from a study of blood T cell repertoires in COVID-19. Study overall: Acute and convalescent COVID-19 specimens originated in the United States, Italy and Spain. T cells, B-cell-depleted T cells, or PBMCs provided the cDNA or gDNA that served as material.

Authors' methods: Cell counts per sample came from amplifying reference gene primers. Generated by immunoSEQ multiplex PCR, the TCRdb table keeps only in-frame clones and is missing some. V, J and clone size are taken as reported in that table, and D and trimming were inferred from the DNA itself. The table lists about 260,000 clones, roughly 83% of them singletons, with over 4.5% in the top ten. Material for sequencing was peripheral blood. The chain links TRBV30 to TRBJ1-2; TRBD1 is a possible D gene (6 bases). The origin of this receptor is a man aged 55 to 69 who had recovered from COVID-19. The CDR3 here is CAWWQGMGGYTF. In DNA, the CDR3 is TGTGCCTGGTGGCAGGGGATGGGTGGCTACACCTTC. Using reference TRBV30 and TRBJ1-2 for the parts outside the CDR3, the full variable domain is SQTIHQWPATLVQPVGSPLSLECTVEGTSNPNLYWYRQAAGRGLQLLFYSVGIGQISSEVPQNLSASRPQDRQFILSSKKLLLSDSGFYLCAWWQGMGGYTFGSGTRLTVV.